The clone carrying this T cell receptor (beta chain) was detected only a few times. What it binds is unknown. TCRdb independently ran MiXCR on the RT-PCR reads; one entry per CDR3 protein. The table lists over 800,000 distinct CDR3 sequences, roughly 20% of them singletons. This sample is drawn from a study of response to subunit inactivated influenza vaccine. Study-wide results and limits: It was the authors' suggestion that each seasonal influenza vaccination recruits few new T cells.

The CDR3 sequence is 11 residues long. CDR1 is MNHEY, CDR2 SVGEGT, per germline. Deletions cut 2 bases from V and 12 bases from J, with 8 bases between. V usage is TRBV6-2 or TRBV6-3 and J usage is TRBJ2-1; D unclear. The source is a man aged 50-59 years who received an inactivated influenza vaccine. Source: PBMCs from blood, taken 4 to 6 days after vaccination. CDR3 in amino acids: CASSYNRAQFF. Written as DNA, the CDR3 is TGTGCCAGCAGTTACAATAGGGCGCAGTTCTTC.